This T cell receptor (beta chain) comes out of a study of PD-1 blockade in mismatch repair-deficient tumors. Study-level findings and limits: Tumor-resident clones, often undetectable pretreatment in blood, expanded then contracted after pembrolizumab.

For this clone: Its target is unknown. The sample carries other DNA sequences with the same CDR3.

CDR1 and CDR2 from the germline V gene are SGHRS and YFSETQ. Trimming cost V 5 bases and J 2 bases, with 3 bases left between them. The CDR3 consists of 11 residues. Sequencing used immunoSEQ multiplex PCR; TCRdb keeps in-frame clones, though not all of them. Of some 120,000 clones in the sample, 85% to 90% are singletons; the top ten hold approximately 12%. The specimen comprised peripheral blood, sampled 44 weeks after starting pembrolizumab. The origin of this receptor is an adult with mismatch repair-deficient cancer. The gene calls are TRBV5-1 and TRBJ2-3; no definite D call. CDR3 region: CASSSTDTQYF. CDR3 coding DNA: TGCGCCAGCAGTTCCACAGATACGCAGTATTTT.